These 32 T cell receptor beta chains came from one sample sequenced in a study of blood T cell repertoires in COVID-19. The assay was immunoSEQ multiplex PCR, and TCRdb's table has in-frame clones only and misses some. The sample lists 13,000 to 15,000 clones; approximately 86% were seen once. The sequenced sample consisted of peripheral blood. Every receptor here comes from a human donor in a cohort sampled during active COVID-19.

This clone rates as large. This chain uses TRBV6-5 with TRBJ1-1; 9 positions match TRBD1. The CDR3 extends over 15 amino acids. Trimming removed 4 bases from V and 5 bases from J; junction bases left unmatched: 8. Germline loops: CDR1 MNHEY, CDR2 SVGAGI. The chain's CDR3 is CASSSHRDRVTEAFF. CDR3 nucleotide sequence: TGTGCCAGCAGTTCCCACAGGGACAGGGTGACTGAAGCTTTCTTT.

This chain joins TRBV9 and TRBJ2-3; 7 nucleotides line up with TRBD2. CDR3 length equals 15 residues. The ends lost 4 bases at V and 2 bases at J; junction bases unmatched: 7. The germline CDR1 and CDR2 sequences are SGDLS and YYNGEE. DNA of the CDR3: TGTGCCAGCAGCAGAACTAGCGAACCCACAGATACGCAGTATTTT. Its translation is CASSRTSEPTDTQYF.

The J gene is TRBJ1-4, the V gene TRBV7-2; D is possibly TRBD1 (5 bases). The V and J ends lost 5 bases and 3 bases respectively, with 13 bases between them. There are 15 residues in the CDR3. Germline assignment: CDR1 SGHTA and CDR2 FQGNSA. The CDR3 DNA is TGTGCCAGCAGCGTTATGGGGGGGTCTAATGAAAAACTGTTTTTT. Protein product: CASSVMGGSNEKLFF.

A note on this clone: The sample has other DNA sequences that encode this CDR3 too. The chain carries TRBV6-2 or TRBV6-3 and TRBJ1-6; the match to TRBD1 covers 7 bases. This CDR3 comprises 14 residues. V shed 4 bases, J shed 9 bases, and the junction held 6 bases outside the gene matches. Germline V gives CDR1 MNHEY, CDR2 SVGEGT. CDR3 amino acids: CASSSPDRFSPLHF. In DNA, the CDR3 is TGTGCCAGCAGTTCACCGGACAGGTTTTCACCCCTCCACTTT.

This clone has only one observation. The CDR3 sequence is CASSDPLFTGGVSTEAFF. The CDR3, as DNA: TGTGCCAGCAGTGACCCTCTTTTCACAGGGGGCGTTAGCACTGAAGCTTTCTTT. This chain links TRBV6-1 with TRBJ1-1; 9 nucleotides line up with TRBD1. Germline trimming cut 3 bases from V and 4 bases from J; bases unmatched to any gene: 15. This CDR3 is built from 18 residues. Germline loops: CDR1 MNHNS, CDR2 SASEGT.

This clone occurred once. The chain carries TRBV4-3 and TRBJ2-3, with D tentatively TRBD1 (5 bases). The germline V and J ends were trimmed by 0 bases and 7 bases, with 11 bases remaining between them. This CDR3 is 14 amino acids long. Germline-derived CDR1 and CDR2 are LGHNA and YSLEER. The CDR3 is CASSQESGLYTQYF. In DNA form, the CDR3 reads TGCGCCAGCAGCCAAGAGTCAGGGCTATATACGCAGTATTTT.

This chain joins TRBV24-1 and TRBJ1-5; possibly TRBD1 for D (6 bases). The V gene lost 10 bases and the J gene lost 0 bases, with 12 bases spanning the gap. The CDR3 is 14 residues long. CDR1 and CDR2 from the germline V gene are KGHDR and SFDVKD. CDR3 sequence reads: CATSTGYSNQPQHF. The CDR3, as DNA: TGTGCCACTTCGACAGGATATAGCAATCAGCCCCAGCATTTT.

The V call is TRBV5-1, the J call TRBJ2-5, with D unresolved. Per the germline V gene, CDR1 is SGHRS and CDR2 is YFSETQ. V lost 0 bases and J 1 base, leaving 10 bases between the germline ends. The CDR3 has 15 amino acids. The CDR3 DNA sequence: TGCGCCAGCAGCTTGGCCGGTGTCCTCCAAGAGACCCAGTACTTC. Translating it yields CASSLAGVLQETQYF.

The chain has TRBV4-1 and TRBJ1-5; D is uncertain. Germline CDR1 MGHRA, CDR2 YSYEKL. The CDR3 extends over 15 amino acids. V was trimmed by 1 base and J by 4 bases, leaving 11 bases between them. The CDR3 here is CASSQALQLNQPQHF. Here the CDR3 DNA reads TGCGCCAGCAGCCAAGCTTTACAGCTAAATCAGCCCCAGCATTTT.

J is TRBJ1-6 and V is TRBV4-3; D unclear. Trimming pared 0 bases from V and 5 bases from J, leaving 17 bases between. This CDR3 is 18 amino acids long. Germline CDR1 is LGHNA and CDR2 is YSLEER. The DNA of the CDR3 is TGCGCCAGCAGCCAAGAAAGGCAGGCCCCAATTAATAATTCACCCCTCCACTTT. Translated, it gives CASSQERQAPINNSPLHF.

The gene calls are TRBV30 and TRBJ2-7; 7 nucleotides match TRBD2. Germline V gene data show CDR1 as GTSNPN and CDR2 as SVGIG (reference sequence). J was trimmed by 1 base and V by 5 bases; bases with no gene match: 11. The CDR3 spans 15 residues. The CDR3 bases are TGTGCCTGGGGGGTGGGTAGCGGGTTATCCTACGAGCAGTACTTC. This codes for CAWGVGSGLSYEQYF. The full variable domain, its missing parts supplied by reference TRBV30 and TRBJ2-7, is SQTIHQWPATLVQPVGSPLSLECTVEGTSNPNLYWYRQAAGRGLQLLFYSVGIGQISSEVPQNLSASRPQDRQFILSSKKLLLSDSGFYLCAWGVGSGLSYEQYFGPGTRLTVT.

V is TRBV4-3 and J is TRBJ1-2, with 9 bases that match TRBD1. The V and J ends lost 4 bases and 5 bases, in that order; junction bases with no gene match: 8. The germline V gene has CDR1 LGHNA and CDR2 YSLEER. This CDR3 comprises 15 residues. As DNA, the CDR3 is TGCGCCAGCAGCCGGCGGTCGGGACAGGGATATGGCTACACCTTC. This translates into CASSRRSGQGYGYTF.

This clone has just a few counts. The V and J genes are TRBV27 and TRBJ2-7; possibly TRBD2 for D (5 bases). The V and J ends lost 5 bases and 2 bases respectively, with 13 bases between them. CDR3 length equals 14 residues. The germline V gene has CDR1 MNHEY and CDR2 SMNVEV (reference sequence). CDR3 region: CASSPDWRPYEQYF. Here the CDR3 DNA reads TGTGCCAGCAGTCCGGACTGGAGACCCTACGAGCAGTACTTC.

This clone has only a few counts. V and J are TRBV5-6 and TRBJ1-1, with 7 bases aligning to TRBD1. After removal of 4 bases from V and 10 bases from J, the junction contained 7 bases not matched to a gene. This CDR3 spans 12 amino acids. CDR1 is SGHDT and CDR2 is YYEEEE in the germline V gene. The CDR3 bases are TGTGCCAGCAGCCGACAGGGTTGGGGAGCTTTCTTT. This translates into CASSRQGWGAFF.

This chain connects TRBV5-1 to TRBJ2-5; TRBD1 agrees at 7 bases. Germline assignment: CDR1 SGHRS and CDR2 YFSETQ. The CDR3 extends over 13 amino acids. The V and J ends lost 1 base and 3 bases, in that order; junction bases with no gene match: 0. CDR3 sequence: CASSLTGEETQYF. In DNA, the CDR3 is TGCGCCAGCAGCTTGACAGGGGAAGAGACCCAGTACTTC. The full variable domain, its missing parts supplied by reference TRBV5-1 and TRBJ2-5, is KAGVTQTPRYLIKTRGQQVTLSCSPISGHRSVSWYQQTPGQGLQFLFEYFSETQRNKGNFPGRFSGRQFSNSRSEMNVSTLELGDSALYLCASSLTGEETQYFGPGTRLLVL.

The chain recombines TRBV11-2 with TRBJ2-2, with D perhaps TRBD1 (6 bases). The CDR3 consists of 15 residues. CDR1 and CDR2 (germline): SGHAT, FQNNGV. Trimming left V 3 bases short and J 1 base short, with 9 bases between. CDR3 in amino acids: CASSFSGVNTGELFF. The DNA for the CDR3 is TGTGCCAGCAGCTTTTCAGGGGTGAACACCGGGGAGCTGTTTTTT.

This sequence joins TRBV18 and TRBJ2-1; tentative D call: TRBD1 (5 bases). Trimming cost V 4 bases and J 5 bases, with 18 bases left between them. The CDR3 extends over 16 amino acids. Per germline, CDR1 KGHSH and CDR2 LQKENI. CDR3 protein: CASSRIPDTIHNEQFF. Written as DNA, the CDR3 is TGTGCCAGCTCACGCATCCCGGACACCATTCACAATGAGCAGTTCTTC.

The rearrangement links TRBV6-4 to TRBJ2-3; D call uncertain. Germline values: CDR1 MRHNA, CDR2 SNTAGT. The CDR3 length is 12 residues. V lost 6 bases and J 6 bases, leaving 10 bases between the germline ends. The CDR3 DNA reads as TGTGCCAGCAGACCCCTAACTGATACGCAGTATTTT. Protein: CASRPLTDTQYF.

V usage is TRBV21-1 and J usage is TRBJ1-1; whether TRBD1, the table's D call, matches the DNA was not checked. TRBV21-1 is reported as a pseudogene. The CDR3 contains 15 residues. CDR3 bases: TGTGCCAGCAGCAAAACCCGACAGGGAACCGGTGAAGCTTTCTTT. It is translated as CASSKTRQGTGEAFF.

The chain combines TRBV7-6 with TRBJ1-2; 9 bases fit TRBD1. Germline-derived CDR1 and CDR2 are SGHVS and FNYEAQ. Unmatched junction bases numbered 9, after V lost 5 bases and J lost 5 bases. This CDR3 is built from 15 residues. Here the CDR3 reads CASSLGPGQGYGYTF. CDR3 in DNA: TGTGCCAGCAGCCTAGGGCCGGGACAGGGTTATGGCTACACCTTC.

The chain couples TRBV5-5 to TRBJ2-6; D perhaps matches TRBD2 (5 bases). Looked up from germline, CDR1 is SGHKS and CDR2 is YYEKEE (reference sequence). Trimming took 4 bases from V and 2 from J, leaving 10 bases between them. The CDR3 runs 15 residues. CDR3 residues: CASSPDLAGANVLTF. The CDR3 nucleotides read TGTGCCAGCAGCCCGGACTTAGCTGGGGCCAACGTCCTGACTTTC.

The CDR3 DNA reads as TGCGCCAGCAGGGCAGGGGGTGCCCGGGATACGCAGTATTTT. Translated: CASRAGGARDTQYF. The chain combines TRBV5-1 with TRBJ2-3; 7 bases fit TRBD1. The germline V gene encodes CDR1 SGHRS and CDR2 YFSETQ. V shed 5 bases, J shed 6 bases, and the junction held 9 bases outside the gene matches. The CDR3 sequence is 14 residues long.

This clone has just one count. This chain connects TRBV5-5 to TRBJ1-2; no firm D call. The CDR3 has 15 residues. The germline V gene encodes CDR1 SGHKS and CDR2 YYEKEE (reference sequence). Trimming took 2 bases from V and 3 from J, leaving 14 bases between them. CDR3 in amino acids: CASSLSYGADYGYTF. The CDR3 DNA reads TGTGCCAGCAGCTTAAGCTACGGAGCGGACTATGGCTACACCTTC.

The gene calls are TRBV6-6 and TRBJ1-5, with D hard to call. V lost 4 bases and J 0 bases, leaving 13 bases between the germline ends. Germline-derived CDR1 and CDR2 are MNHNY and SVGAGI (reference sequence). The CDR3 sequence is 16 residues long. Here the CDR3 reads CASSLRGPDSNQPQHF. In DNA form, the CDR3 reads TGTGCCAGCAGTTTAAGAGGTCCAGATAGCAATCAGCCCCAGCATTTT.

The V call is TRBV6-2 or TRBV6-3, the J call TRBJ2-1, with 8 bases aligning to TRBD2. The CDR3 spans 15 residues. J gave up 0 bases and V 6 bases, and 4 bases lay outside the gene matches. Germline V gene sequence: CDR1 MNHEY, CDR2 SVGEGT. CDR3 coding DNA: TGTGCCAGCAGCCGGACTAGCCGCTCCTACAATGAGCAGTTCTTC. Translation: CASSRTSRSYNEQFF.

Here the CDR3 reads CASSAETSPTEAFF. CDR3 sequence (DNA): TGTGCCAGCAGTGCCGAGACATCACCCACTGAAGCTTTCTTT. The chain recombines TRBV28 with TRBJ1-1; D not resolved. The germline CDR1 and CDR2 sequences are MDHEN and SYDVKM. V lost 5 bases, J lost 4 bases, and 14 bases lay in between. The CDR3 is made up of 14 amino acids. The complete variable domain, with remaining parts taken from reference TRBV28 and TRBJ1-1, reads DVKVTQSSRYLVKRTGEKVFLECVQDMDHENMFWYRQDPGLGLRLIYFSYDVKMKEKGDIPEGYSVSREKKERFSLILESASTNQTSMYLCASSAETSPTEAFFGQGTRLTVV.

The chain couples TRBV7-6 to TRBJ2-1, with a weak D call TRBD2 (7 bases). CDR3 length: 16 residues. Germline CDR1 and CDR2: SGHVS and FNYEAQ. V was trimmed by 3 bases and J by 2 bases, leaving 14 bases between them. CDR3 amino acids: CASSLFLGGAYNEQFF. CDR3 bases: TGTGCCAGCAGCTTGTTCCTAGGGGGGGCCTACAATGAGCAGTTCTTC.

This clone occurred once. This chain joins TRBV29-1 and TRBJ2-7, with 10 bases matching TRBD1. Germline CDR1 SQVTM, CDR2 ANQGSEA. The length of the CDR3 is 12 residues. After removal of 7 bases from V and 7 bases from J, the junction contained 7 bases not matched to a gene. CDR3 bases: TGCAGCGCTAGGGACAGGGGACAGGAGCAGTACTTC. Translated, it gives CSARDRGQEQYF.

The V call is TRBV9, the J call TRBJ2-1; a weak D match, TRBD2 (5 bases). CDR1 is SGDLS, CDR2 YYNGEE, per germline. The CDR3 has 13 amino acids. V was pared by 0 bases and J by 7 bases, with 8 bases between. The CDR3 here is CASSVDRGNEQFF. As DNA, the CDR3 is TGTGCCAGCAGCGTAGACCGGGGAAATGAGCAGTTCTTC.

J is TRBJ1-2 and V is TRBV6-2 or TRBV6-3; TRBD1 is a possible D gene (5 bases). The CDR3 totals 13 residues. In germline, CDR1 is MNHEY, CDR2 SVGEGT. V lost 1 base and J 8 bases, leaving 11 bases between the germline ends. DNA of the CDR3: TGTGCCAGCAGTTACTTCGGCAGGGCCGGCTACACCTTC. It yields the protein CASSYFGRAGYTF.

The rearrangement links TRBV5-5 to TRBJ1-1; D may be TRBD1 (5 bases). Germline V gene lookup returns CDR1 SGHKS and CDR2 YYEKEE (reference sequence). The CDR3 consists of 15 residues. V lost 4 bases to trimming and J lost 3 bases, with 16 bases between them. The CDR3 coding sequence is TGTGCCAGCAGCCCTCTTGTGGGGCAGGACACTGAAGCTTTCTTT. This gives the protein CASSPLVGQDTEAFF.

The V and J genes are TRBV15 and TRBJ1-4; D call uncertain. The ends were cut back, 5 bases at V and 0 bases at J, with 13 bases in the middle. CDR3 length: 16 amino acids. CDR1 is LNHNV, CDR2 YYDKDF, per germline (reference sequence). CDR3 DNA: TGTGCCACCAGCGCCTTAATCCGAGCAACTAATGAAAAACTGTTTTTT. Protein product: CATSALIRATNEKLFF.